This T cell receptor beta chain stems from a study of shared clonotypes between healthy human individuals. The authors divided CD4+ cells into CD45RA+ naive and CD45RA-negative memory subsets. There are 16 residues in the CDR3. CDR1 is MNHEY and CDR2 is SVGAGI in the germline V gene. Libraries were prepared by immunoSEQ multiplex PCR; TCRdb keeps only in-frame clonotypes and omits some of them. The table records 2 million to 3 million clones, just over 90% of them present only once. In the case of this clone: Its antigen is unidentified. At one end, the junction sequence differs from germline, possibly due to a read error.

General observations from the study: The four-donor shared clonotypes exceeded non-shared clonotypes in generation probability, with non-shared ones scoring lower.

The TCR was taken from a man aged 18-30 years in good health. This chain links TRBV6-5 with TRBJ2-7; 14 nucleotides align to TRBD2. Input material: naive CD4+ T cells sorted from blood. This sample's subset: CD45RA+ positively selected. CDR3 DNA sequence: TGTGCCAGCAGTTCCTGGACTAGCGGGAGGTCTTACGGGCAGTACTTC. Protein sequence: CASSSWTSGRSYGQYF.